This paragraph covers one T cell receptor beta chain sequence. Germline lookup yields CDR1 DFQATT and CDR2 SNEGSKA (reference sequence). This CDR3 has 15 amino acids. V was trimmed by 0 bases and J by 0 bases, leaving 11 bases between them. RNA was extracted with the RNeasy kit, and a quantity of roughly 0.5 to 1 ug was reverse transcribed using random hexamers. Across 54 Vbeta and 13 Jbeta, TCR beta CDR3 was amplified with immunoSEQ multiplex PCR. One entry per CDR3 protein results from TCRdb running MiXCR on the immunoSEQ multiplex PCR reads. Of some 220,000 distinct CDR3 sequences in the sample, roughly 96% were seen once. The patients who served as multiple sclerosis controls were treatment-naive and had stable or active relapsing-remitting disease that fulfilled the revised McDonald criteria. Bulk CD8+ and CD4+ cells came from magnetic negative isolation; CD8+ TEMRA by FACS. The data belong to a study of CD8 T cells in Susac syndrome.

Sequencing was performed on CD4+ T cells from PBMCs. This sequence was found in a human donor with multiple sclerosis. The V gene is TRBV20-1, the J gene TRBJ1-2; no clear D gene. The CDR3 protein is CSAREGSSPNYGYTF. DNA of the CDR3: TGCAGTGCTAGAGAGGGATCATCCCCTAACTATGGCTACACCTTC.